This T cell receptor beta chain was documented in a study of blood T cell repertoires in COVID-19. Study summary: From T cells, B-cell-depleted T cells, or PBMCs came the material, which was cDNA or gDNA.

How the authors handled the data: It was from reference gene primer amplification that nucleated cell counts were estimated. Some clones are missing from TCRdb's copy, which holds only in-frame ones; the method was immunoSEQ multiplex PCR. V and J calls plus clone size are reproduced from that table; the DNA served to infer D and trimming. Of approximately 300,000 clones in the sample, roughly 90% were seen once. The TCR was taken from a woman younger than 35 with acute COVID-19. The sample taken for sequencing was PBMCs or T cells enriched from blood (not recorded which).

The CDR3 bases are TGTGCCAGTAGTGCACAGGTGAACACTGAAGCTTTCTTT. As protein: CASSAQVNTEAFF. The chain has TRBV19 and TRBJ1-1; D possibly corresponds to TRBD1 (5 bases). Germline V gene sequence: CDR1 LNHDA, CDR2 SQIVND (reference sequence). V was shortened by 5 bases and J by 0 bases, with 7 bases between the two germline ends. This CDR3 region has 13 residues.